One sample yielded the 13 T cell receptor beta chains listed below, sequenced in a study of blood T cells in healthy people across ages. Then a second PCR, running roughly 7 to 11 cycles, was carried out with a sample-barcoded 5' primer and a J-beta primer mix. One entry per CDR3 protein results from TCRdb running MiXCR on the 5' RACE reads. The sample lists some 800,000 distinct CDR3 sequences, roughly 25% occurring once. This same sample was also part of a study on T cells of mothers and their children.

Material for sequencing was blood. These receptors were collected from a boy aged 5-17 years in good health.

On this clonotype itself: The CDR3 does not close with the conserved phenylalanine or tryptophan, likely indicating a read error. This chain links TRBV7-3 with TRBJ2-3, with 7 bases identical to TRBD2. J gave up 1 base and V 5 bases, and 9 bases lay outside the gene matches. Germline V gives CDR1 SGHTA, CDR2 FQGTGA. This CDR3 has 16 amino acids. The CDR3 nucleotides are TGTGCCAGCAGCGTCGTGACCAGCGGGGGCACAGATACGCAGTATTTG. Its translation: CASSVVTSGGTDTQYL.

Regarding this clonotype: A much larger clone differs from this one at a single base, so this may be a read error. The chain couples TRBV4-3 to TRBJ1-3; D call uncertain. This CDR3 comprises 13 residues. Between the trimmed V and J ends, which lost 5 bases and 8 bases, there was a span of 13 bases. Germline values: CDR1 LGHNA, CDR2 YSLEER. For the CDR3, the DNA is TGCGCCAGCAGCATGGGGAAGGGTGACACCATATATTTT. It encodes CASSMGKGDTIYF.

This clonotype has a handful of counts. The V call is TRBV15, the J call TRBJ2-5, with a weak D call TRBD2 (6 bases). The CDR3 consists of 17 residues. The V end was cut by 3 bases, the J end by 2 bases, with 19 bases between. Per the germline V gene, CDR1 is LNHNV and CDR2 is YYDKDF (reference sequence). The CDR3 sequence is CATSRAVIPGLQETQYF. In nucleotides, the CDR3 is TGTGCCACCAGCAGGGCCGTGATCCCGGGACTTCAAGAGACCCAGTACTTC.

This chain joins TRBV18 and TRBJ1-1; no definite D call. With 2 bases removed from V and 0 bases from J, the gap between germline ends came to 4 bases. This CDR3 spans 13 amino acids. Germline CDR1 is KGHSH and CDR2 is LQKENI. The CDR3 DNA is TGTGCCAGCTCACCAGAGGTGAACACTGAAGCTTTCTTT. It translates to CASSPEVNTEAFF. The variable domain in full, with the rest retrieved from reference TRBV18 and TRBJ1-1, is NAGVMQNPRHLVRRRGQEARLRCSPMKGHSHVYWYRQLPEEGLKFMVYLQKENIIDESGMPKERFSAEFPKEGPSILRIQQVVRGDSAAYFCASSPEVNTEAFFGQGTRLTVV.

This clonotype has only a few counts. The CDR3 nucleotides are TGTGCCAGCAGTGAGTCCCGGGACAGGGAGTACGAGCAGTACTTC. It codes for CASSESRDREYEQYF. The genes are TRBV2 and TRBJ2-7; TRBD1 matches 9 bases. The CDR3 has 15 amino acids. J was trimmed by 4 bases and V by 3 bases; bases with no gene match: 7. Per germline, CDR1 SNHLY and CDR2 FYNNEI.

This clonotype appeared a few times. The chain joins TRBV15 to TRBJ2-7, with D possibly TRBD1 on 6 matching bases. Germline V gene lookup returns CDR1 LNHNV and CDR2 YYDKDF (reference sequence). Deletions cut 1 base from V and 3 bases from J, with 13 bases between. The CDR3 consists of 15 residues. This CDR3 reads CATSRVGQGLYEQYF. The CDR3 nucleotides are TGTGCCACCAGCAGAGTGGGGCAGGGGCTCTACGAGCAGTACTTC.

V is TRBV20-1 and J is TRBJ2-1; D is perhaps TRBD2 (5 bases). V was shortened by 3 bases and J by 6 bases, with 12 bases between the two germline ends. Per the germline V gene, CDR1 is DFQATT and CDR2 is SNEGSKA (reference sequence). The CDR3 contains 13 residues. CDR3 residues: CSASNPRVNEQFF. DNA of the CDR3: TGCAGTGCTAGTAATCCGAGGGTCAATGAGCAGTTCTTC.

This clonotype was counted between two and nine times. CDR3 in amino acids: CASSGDSHEQYF. The CDR3, as DNA: TGTGCCAGCAGCGGGGACAGCCACGAGCAGTACTTC. This sequence joins TRBV7-6 and TRBJ2-1; TRBD1 matches at 7 bases. The J call is doubtful: the DNA matches TRBJ2-7 better. The CDR3 runs 12 residues. Germline V CDR1 and CDR2: SGHVS, FNYEAQ.

A few counts support this clonotype. The J gene is TRBJ2-5, the V gene TRBV7-9; no clear D gene. Judging by the DNA end, TRBJ2-1 fits better; the J call may be wrong. Germline V CDR1 and CDR2: SEHNR, FQNEAQ (reference sequence). The CDR3 runs 14 residues. The CDR3 loop is CASSVGLNAMTQFF. CDR3 nucleotides: TGTGCCAGCAGCGTAGGGCTAAACGCAATGACGCAGTTCTTC.

The V call is TRBV7-2, the J call TRBJ2-7; TRBD2 agrees at 7 bases. V shed 1 base, J shed 0 bases, and the junction held 6 bases outside the gene matches. CDR3 size: 16 residues. CDR1 and CDR2 from the germline V gene are SGHTA and FQGNSA. In nucleotides, the CDR3 is TGTGCCAGCAGCTTAGTGGGGGGGACGCACTCCTACGAGCAGTACTTC. Translation: CASSLVGGTHSYEQYF.

CDR3 sequence (DNA): TGTGCCAGCACCTCTAGGATCCTAAATGGCTACACCTTC. Translation gives CASTSRILNGYTF. The gene calls are TRBV7-9 and TRBJ1-2; D is undetermined. V was pared by 7 bases and J by 6 bases, with 15 bases between. Looked up from germline, CDR1 is SEHNR and CDR2 is FQNEAQ (reference sequence). CDR3 length: 13 residues.

This clonotype has just a few counts. The chain links TRBV28 to TRBJ1-1; D is unresolved. Germline loops: CDR1 MDHEN, CDR2 SYDVKM. The V gene lost 4 bases and the J gene lost 4 bases, with 13 bases spanning the gap. CDR3 size: 14 residues. The CDR3 is CASSYSGSGTEAFF. Written as DNA, the CDR3 is TGTGCCAGCAGTTACTCGGGGTCTGGCACTGAAGCTTTCTTT.

The gene calls are TRBV5-4 and TRBJ2-6, with D perhaps TRBD1 or TRBD2 (5 bases each). Germline V gene sequence: CDR1 SGHNT, CDR2 YYREEE (reference sequence). V lost 4 bases, J lost 1 base, and 18 bases lay in between. This CDR3 is 18 amino acids long. In nucleotides, the CDR3 is TGTGCCAGCAGCCCCGTCCTTGGGACGTTTTCTGGGGCCAACGTCCTGACTTTC. Translation gives CASSPVLGTFSGANVLTF.